This T cell receptor (beta chain) was documented in a study of blood T cell repertoires in COVID-19. The overall study: Samples taken during acute and convalescent COVID-19 were collected in the United States, Italy and Spain. From T cells, B-cell-depleted T cells, or PBMCs came the material, which was cDNA or gDNA.

Source study methods: Using reference gene primer amplification, nucleated cell counts were estimated. Clones were sequenced by immunoSEQ multiplex PCR, and TCRdb holds only the in-frame ones, with some missing. From that table come the V and J calls and clone size; the DNA was used to work out D and trimming. The data hold just over 650,000 clones, with approximately 90% observed a single time. V was trimmed by 7 bases and J by 2 bases, leaving 9 bases between them. This CDR3 comprises 13 residues. Germline CDR1 reads MNHEY; CDR2 reads SVGAGI. The sequencing sample was made of peripheral blood. The TCR sequence derives from a young woman with acute or convalescent COVID-19. J is TRBJ2-4 and V is TRBV6-5, with D possibly TRBD1 on 6 matching bases. In DNA form, the CDR3 reads TGTGCCAGCAACCAGGGGCCCAAAAACATTCAGTACTTC. This codes for CASNQGPKNIQYF.